This T cell receptor beta chain was retrieved from a study of tumor-infiltrating lymphocytes in localized non-small cell lung cancer. Produced via immunoSEQ multiplex PCR; TCRdb's table is partial and in-frame only. The table includes 8,000 to 10,000 clones, about 72% detected once. V lost 5 bases, J lost 4 bases, and 15 bases lay in between. The CDR3 is 15 residues long. Germline values: CDR1 SGHTA, CDR2 FQGNSA. This rearrangement joins TRBV7-2 to TRBJ2-1; the D is unclear. Input material: lung tumor tissue. The receptor's source is a human donor with non-small cell lung cancer. As DNA, the CDR3 is TGTGCCAGCAGCCTTCGGACGGAGTCTTACAATGAGCAGTTCTTC. This encodes CASSLRTESYNEQFF.